These 14 T cell receptor beta chains came from one sample sequenced in a study of cytomegalovirus exposure and HLA in healthy donors. The PCR had 60 Vbeta and 13 Jbeta primers. TCRdb keeps only in-frame clones here, not all; method: immunoSEQ multiplex PCR. The top ten hold 1.5% to 2% of the sample, which has 190,000 or so clones, around four fifths seen once. Sequencing was done on a sample of PBMCs. The receptors originated from a man aged 50 to 59 in good health and CMV-seronegative.

The J gene is TRBJ1-1, the V gene TRBV25-1, with D hard to call. The V gene lost 0 bases and the J gene lost 2 bases, with 7 bases spanning the gap. Germline V gene data show CDR1 as MGHDK and CDR2 as SYGVNS. This CDR3 spans 14 amino acids. CDR3 protein: CASSEYRGNTEAFF. CDR3 DNA sequence: TGTGCCAGCAGTGAATACCGGGGTAACACTGAAGCTTTCTTT.

V and J are TRBV4-3 and TRBJ1-1; D is ambiguous. Deletions cut 0 bases from V and 1 base from J, with 9 bases between. CDR3 length: 15 amino acids. Germline loops: CDR1 LGHNA, CDR2 YSLEER. DNA of the CDR3: TGCGCCAGCAGCCAAGACCGGGGAGAGAACACTGAAGCTTTCTTT. This gives the protein CASSQDRGENTEAFF.

The chain links TRBV30 to TRBJ2-7; possible D gene TRBD1, 6 bases. Germline values: CDR1 GTSNPN, CDR2 SVGIG (reference sequence). There are 13 residues in the CDR3. V dropped 0 bases and J dropped 5 bases, with 11 bases sitting between them. The CDR3 bases are TGTGCCTGGAGTGTCTCCTCAGGGGACGAGCAGTACTTC. Protein product: CAWSVSSGDEQYF.

This chain joins TRBV9 and TRBJ2-1; 14 bases align to TRBD2. The CDR3 sequence is 18 residues long. Germline CDR1 is SGDLS and CDR2 is YYNGEE. V shed 0 bases, J shed 2 bases, and the junction held 4 bases outside the gene matches. CDR3 DNA sequence: TGTGCCAGCAGCGTAGACGGACTAGCGGGAGGTACCTACAATGAGCAGTTCTTC. As protein: CASSVDGLAGGTYNEQFF. The whole variable domain, filled in from reference TRBV9 and TRBJ2-1, reads DSGVTQTPKHLITATGQRVTLRCSPRSGDLSVYWYQQSLDQGLQFLIQYYNGEERAKGNILERFSAQQFPDLHSELNLSSLELGDSALYFCASSVDGLAGGTYNEQFFGPGTRLTVL.

This clone has only a few counts. This chain links TRBV19 with TRBJ1-5; 9 nucleotides align to TRBD1. The CDR3 has 15 residues. Looked up from germline, CDR1 is LNHDA and CDR2 is SQIVND (reference sequence). V lost 0 bases to trimming and J lost 10 bases; unmatched junction nucleotides: 7. The CDR3 here is CASSIEGPGQGPQHF. DNA of the CDR3: TGTGCCAGTAGTATAGAAGGGCCGGGACAGGGTCCCCAGCATTTT.

This clone occurred once. The chain has TRBV3-2 and TRBJ2-7; TRBD2, as called in the table, went unchecked against the DNA. TRBV3-2 is listed as a pseudogene. CDR3 length: 9 residues. The CDR3 loop is CASIGEQYF. CDR3 DNA sequence: TGTGCCAGCATCGGCGAGCAGTACTTC.

CDR3 in amino acids: CASSQDRLSDYEQYF. The CDR3 DNA reads as TGCGCCAGCAGCCAAGACCGACTATCCGACTACGAGCAGTACTTC. The chain combines TRBV4-3 with TRBJ2-7, with D tentatively TRBD2 (5 bases). Trimming removed 0 bases from V and 3 bases from J, with 12 bases in between. The CDR3 extends over 15 amino acids. Germline values: CDR1 LGHNA, CDR2 YSLEER.

The count of this clone is one. The chain has TRBV7-9 and TRBJ2-5; TRBD1 aligns across 8 bases. V trimming: 0 bases; J trimming: 5 bases; junction bases outside the gene matches: 2. CDR1 SEHNR and CDR2 FQNEAQ come from the germline V gene (reference sequence). There are 14 residues in the CDR3. CDR3 amino acids: CASSLAQGAETQYF. In nucleotides, the CDR3 is TGTGCCAGCAGCTTAGCCCAGGGGGCGGAGACCCAGTACTTC.

The chain joins TRBV30 to TRBJ2-1; 9 nucleotides line up with TRBD2. Germline values: CDR1 GTSNPN, CDR2 SVGIG (reference sequence). The CDR3 is made up of 17 amino acids. V lost 4 bases and J lost 4; bases outside the gene matches: 14. CDR3 residues: CAWIRIAGARVYNEQFF. CDR3 DNA: TGTGCCTGGATCCGAATAGCGGGGGCGAGGGTTTACAATGAGCAGTTCTTC.

This clone has only a few counts. The chain combines TRBV14 with TRBJ2-7; TRBD1 aligns across 9 bases. CDR3 size: 14 residues. Trimming removed 7 bases from V and 3 bases from J; junction bases left unmatched: 7. The germline V gene encodes CDR1 SGHDN and CDR2 FVKESK. The CDR3 reads CASTPGTGNYEQYF. DNA for the CDR3: TGTGCCAGCACTCCCGGGACAGGGAACTACGAGCAGTACTTC.

This clone has only one observation. V and J are TRBV7-5 and TRBJ2-6; TRBD1, the table's D call, lacks a check against the DNA. TRBV7-5 is designated a pseudogene. This CDR3 is 20 amino acids long. CDR3 in DNA: TGTGCCAGAAGCTTAGGGGGGACACCTTGGCGATTGTCCGGGGCCAACGTCCTGACTTTC. Its translation is CARSLGGTPWRLSGANVLTF.

The chain couples TRBV5-5 to TRBJ2-5, with D unclear. The CDR3 totals 13 residues. V lost 6 bases to trimming and J lost 1 base, with 10 bases between them. CDR1 is SGHKS, CDR2 YYEKEE, per germline (reference sequence). CDR3 in DNA: TGTGCCAGCATGGCCCCTCTCCAAGAGACCCAGTACTTC. Translating it yields CASMAPLQETQYF.

This sequence joins TRBV7-3 and TRBJ2-1; D gene unclear. The germline CDR1 and CDR2 sequences are SGHTA and FQGTGA. The germline V and J ends were trimmed by 4 bases and 7 bases, with 14 bases remaining between them. CDR3 length: 14 amino acids. The CDR3 reads CASSSTWSENEQFF. CDR3 DNA: TGTGCCAGCAGCTCCACCTGGTCGGAGAATGAGCAGTTCTTC.

V usage is TRBV5-4 and J usage is TRBJ2-6; D gene unclear. This CDR3 has 16 residues. Trimming pared 4 bases from V and 5 bases from J, leaving 16 bases between. The germline gives CDR1 SGHNT, CDR2 YYREEE (reference sequence). For the CDR3, the DNA is TGTGCCAGCAGCAACTCCCCGGTGTCGCGGGCCAACGTCCTGACTTTC. As protein: CASSNSPVSRANVLTF.